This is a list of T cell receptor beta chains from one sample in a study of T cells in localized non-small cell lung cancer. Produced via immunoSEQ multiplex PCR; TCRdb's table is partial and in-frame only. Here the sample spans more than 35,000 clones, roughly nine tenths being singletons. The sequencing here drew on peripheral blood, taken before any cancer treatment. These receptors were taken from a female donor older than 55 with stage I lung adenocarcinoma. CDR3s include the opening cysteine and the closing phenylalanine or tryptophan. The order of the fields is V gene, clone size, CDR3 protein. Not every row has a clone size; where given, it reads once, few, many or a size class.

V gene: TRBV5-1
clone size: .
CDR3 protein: CASTTLPGLNTEAFF

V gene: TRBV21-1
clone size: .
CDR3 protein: CASSQQGRVNTEAFF

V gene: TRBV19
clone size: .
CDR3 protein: CASSDRQTNTEAFF

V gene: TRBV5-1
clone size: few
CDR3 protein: CASSLTGGRRMGETQYF

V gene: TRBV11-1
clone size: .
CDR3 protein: CASSFVTQGTRLNTEAFF

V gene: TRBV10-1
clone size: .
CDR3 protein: CASSDPLSPDTQYF

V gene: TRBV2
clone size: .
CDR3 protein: CASSMDRGWSGANVLTF

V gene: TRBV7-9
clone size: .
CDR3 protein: CASSLTSGGTDTQYF

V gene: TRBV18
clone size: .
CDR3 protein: CASSPGATLSVYGYTF

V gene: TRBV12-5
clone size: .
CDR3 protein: CASGLGVRETQYF

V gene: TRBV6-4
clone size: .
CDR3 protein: CASSNGDRGMNTEAFF

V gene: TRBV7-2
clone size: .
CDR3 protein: CASSLAGGPSQPQHF

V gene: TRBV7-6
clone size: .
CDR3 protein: CASSLEAGRSGNTIYF

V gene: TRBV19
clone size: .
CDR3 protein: CASRQGAEAFF

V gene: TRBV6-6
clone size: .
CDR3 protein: CASSYRDTEAFF

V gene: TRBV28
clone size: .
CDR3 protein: CASRLAGGPSEQFF

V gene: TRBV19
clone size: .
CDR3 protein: CASSMGQGAGRAFF

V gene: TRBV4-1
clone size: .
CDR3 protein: CASSQDVGFAYEQYF

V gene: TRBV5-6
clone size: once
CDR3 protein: CASSLVDSYEQYF

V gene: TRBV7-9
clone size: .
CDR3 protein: CASSLDRGLNTIYF

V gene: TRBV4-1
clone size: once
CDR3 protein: CASSLLALGGEQYF

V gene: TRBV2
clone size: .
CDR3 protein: CASSGPQANLTDTQYF

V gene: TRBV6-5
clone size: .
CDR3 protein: CASSRGVAKNIQYF

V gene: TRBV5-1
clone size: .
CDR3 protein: CASSPGHGRNTEAFF

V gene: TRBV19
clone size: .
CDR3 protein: CASSRTGDTGELFF

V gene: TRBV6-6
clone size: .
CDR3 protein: CASSPLNSNQPQHF

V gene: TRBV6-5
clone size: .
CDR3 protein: CASSSGQAQETQYF

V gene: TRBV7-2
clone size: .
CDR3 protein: CASSLEWGADTQYF

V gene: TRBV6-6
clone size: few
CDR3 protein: CASRSRELGPYEQYF

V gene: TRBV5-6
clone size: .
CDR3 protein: CASSRGQLNTEAFF

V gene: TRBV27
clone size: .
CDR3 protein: CARFFPGRDYEQYF

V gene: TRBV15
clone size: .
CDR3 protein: CATQWTPGTDTQYF

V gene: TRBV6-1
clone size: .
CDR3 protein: CASSRQGSTDTQYF

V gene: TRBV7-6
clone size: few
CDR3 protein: CASSSGGGHYGYTF